This entry lists 32 T cell receptor beta chains sequenced from one sample in a study of shared clonotypes between healthy human individuals. TCRdb's table, derived via immunoSEQ multiplex PCR, lists solely in-frame clones and lacks some. This table has approximately 530,000 clones, around 96% appearing once. Source material: naive CD4+ T cells sorted from blood. Subset here: CD45RA+ positively selected. Receptor source: a woman younger than 45 in good health.

The gene calls are TRBV10-3 and TRBJ2-7; 8 bases fit TRBD1. Germline V CDR1 and CDR2: ENHRY, SYGVKD. The CDR3 has 16 amino acids. V lost 1 base, J lost 3 bases, and 8 bases stayed unmatched. The DNA for the CDR3 is TGTGCCATCAGTGAGTTGGGGGGACAGGACAACTACGAGCAGTACTTC. It yields the protein CAISELGGQDNYEQYF.

The chain carries TRBV18 and TRBJ1-1; D is undetermined. V lost 3 bases and J lost 0, with 14 bases in between. Germline CDR1 and CDR2: KGHSH and LQKENI. There are 16 residues in the CDR3. The CDR3 is CASSPGQLVMNTEAFF. Written as DNA, the CDR3 is TGTGCCAGCTCACCTGGGCAGCTTGTGATGAACACTGAAGCTTTCTTT.

The CDR3 region has the DNA TGTGCCAGCAGACACCACTTGGCCACCGGGACACTATTTTATGGCTACACCTTC. Translation gives CASRHHLATGTLFYGYTF. The rearrangement links TRBV28 to TRBJ1-2; D is perhaps TRBD1 (6 bases). V lost 6 bases to trimming and J lost 5 bases, with 28 bases between them. The CDR3 is made up of 18 amino acids. Germline assignment: CDR1 MDHEN and CDR2 SYDVKM.

V usage is TRBV14 and J usage is TRBJ2-3, with TRBD2 as a possible D gene (5 bases). Trimming cost V 1 base and J 12 bases, with 11 bases left between them. Looked up from germline, CDR1 is SGHDN and CDR2 is FVKESK. This CDR3 has 12 amino acids. As DNA, the CDR3 is TGTGCCAGCAGCCAAGCTACTAGAACTCAGTATTTT. Translated: CASSQATRTQYF.

This clone was detected only once. This rearrangement joins TRBV19 to TRBJ2-5, with TRBD1 matching 7 bases. The CDR3 has 14 amino acids. Germline values: CDR1 LNHDA, CDR2 SQIVND (reference sequence). V lost 0 bases, J lost 5 bases, and 3 bases stayed unmatched. This CDR3 is CASSIEGRGETQYF. In nucleotides, the CDR3 is TGTGCCAGTAGTATAGAGGGCAGGGGGGAGACCCAGTACTTC.

The V and J genes are TRBV28 and TRBJ1-1; 10 nucleotides agree with TRBD1. The CDR3 spans 14 residues. The J segment lost 4 bases and the V segment lost 8 bases, leaving 7 bases of the junction unmatched. The germline CDR1 and CDR2 sequences are MDHEN and SYDVKM. CDR3 residues: CASSPGQGSTEAFF. The CDR3 DNA reads TGTGCCAGCTCACCGGGACAGGGGAGCACTGAAGCTTTCTTT.

The chain uses TRBV7-9 and TRBJ1-5, with TRBD1 as a possible D gene (5 bases). Trimming pared 5 bases from V and 0 bases from J, leaving 17 bases between. Per the germline V gene, CDR1 is SEHNR and CDR2 is FQNEAQ (reference sequence). CDR3 length equals 17 residues. The CDR3 is CASSRWTFPYSNQPQHF. CDR3 in DNA: TGTGCCAGCAGCCGCTGGACATTTCCTTATAGCAATCAGCCCCAGCATTTT.

This clone was seen only once. This rearrangement joins TRBV19 to TRBJ2-7; 7 bases line up with TRBD1. The V gene's germline CDR1 is LNHDA and CDR2 SQIVND (reference sequence). Unmatched junction bases numbered 6, after V lost 4 bases and J lost 0 bases. The CDR3 spans 15 residues. The CDR3 spells CASSTTGPTSYEQYF. As DNA, the CDR3 is TGTGCCAGTAGTACGACAGGGCCCACCTCCTACGAGCAGTACTTC.

The genes are TRBV28 and TRBJ2-7; 12 bases are a match to TRBD1. The CDR3 totals 16 residues. Unmatched junction bases numbered 14, after V lost 5 bases and J lost 9 bases. Germline V lookup: CDR1 MDHEN, CDR2 SYDVKM. This chain's CDR3 is CASSIPFGTGGAGQYF. The DNA for the CDR3 is TGTGCCAGCAGTATACCATTCGGGACAGGGGGCGCTGGGCAGTACTTC.

The chain carries TRBV19 and TRBJ2-1, with D unresolved. The CDR3 is made up of 15 amino acids. The germline CDR1 and CDR2 sequences are LNHDA and SQIVND (reference sequence). The V end lost 3 bases, the J end lost 0 bases, and 9 bases lay between the germline ends. CDR3 sequence: CASSILQRSYNEQFF. CDR3 sequence (DNA): TGTGCCAGTAGTATTCTTCAGCGCTCCTACAATGAGCAGTTCTTC. Full variable domain (outside the CDR3, taken from reference TRBV19 and TRBJ2-1): DGGITQSPKYLFRKEGQNVTLSCEQNLNHDAMYWYRQDPGQGLRLIYYSQIVNDFQKGDIAEGYSVSREKKESFPLTVTSAQKNPTAFYLCASSILQRSYNEQFFGPGTRLTVL.

The gene calls are TRBV6-6 and TRBJ2-1; 9 bases are shared with TRBD1. Germline V lookup: CDR1 MNHNY, CDR2 SVGAGI (reference sequence). The CDR3 covers 16 residues. The V segment lost 5 bases and the J segment 3 bases; nucleotides outside the gene matches: 8. The DNA of the CDR3 is TGTGCCAGCAGTAAGATGACAGGGGGGTTCTACAATGAGCAGTTCTTC. Translated: CASSKMTGGFYNEQFF.

The genes are TRBV19 and TRBJ1-5; D is perhaps TRBD1 (6 bases). The CDR3 contains 13 residues. The germline gives CDR1 LNHDA, CDR2 SQIVND (reference sequence). Trimming took 7 bases from V and 2 from J, leaving 9 bases between them. The CDR3 DNA reads TGTGCCAGTACTCCAGGGGGCAATCAGCCCCAGCATTTT. Translated: CASTPGGNQPQHF.

This sequence joins TRBV27 and TRBJ2-1, with D tentatively TRBD2 (8 bases). The germline gives CDR1 MNHEY, CDR2 SMNVEV (reference sequence). The CDR3 runs 18 residues. The V end was cut by 5 bases, the J end by 2 bases, with 22 bases between. The CDR3 spells CASSPRQGRLATYNEQFF. The DNA of the CDR3 is TGTGCCAGCAGTCCCCGACAGGGCAGACTAGCGACCTACAATGAGCAGTTCTTC.

CDR3 DNA: TGTGCCAGCAGTCAAGGAGGACTAGCGGGAAACTACGAGCAGTACTTC. Its protein is CASSQGGLAGNYEQYF. The chain recombines TRBV11-3 with TRBJ2-7; the match to TRBD2 covers 12 bases. The CDR3 spans 16 residues. The V gene's germline CDR1 is SGHNT and CDR2 YENEEA. J lost 3 bases, V lost 6 bases, and 9 bases had no gene match.

This sequence joins TRBV5-1 and TRBJ2-5; 7 bases are a match to TRBD2. The J call is uncertain, as TRBJ2-7 better fits the DNA end. The CDR3 contains 13 residues. From germline, CDR1 is SGHRS and CDR2 YFSETQ. As DNA, the CDR3 is TGCGCCAGCAGCCCGGGAGGAGTCTACGAGCAGTACTTC. Translated: CASSPGGVYEQYF.

This chain links TRBV7-8 with TRBJ2-7; TRBD2 agrees at 8 bases. Unmatched junction bases numbered 1, after V lost 0 bases and J lost 0 bases. The CDR3 runs to 15 residues. From germline, CDR1 is SGHVS and CDR2 FQNEAQ. The CDR3 DNA sequence: TGTGCCAGCAGCTTAGCCGCGGGAGGCTCCTACGAGCAGTACTTC. Its translation is CASSLAAGGSYEQYF.

The V gene is TRBV10-1, the J gene TRBJ2-2, with TRBD2 as a possible D gene (6 bases). This CDR3 has 14 residues. The V and J ends lost 8 bases and 6 bases respectively, with 16 bases between them. The germline CDR1 and CDR2 sequences are WNHNN and SYGVQD (reference sequence). The CDR3 region is CASAERLGAGELFF. The CDR3 coding sequence is TGCGCCAGCGCTGAAAGACTAGGGGCCGGGGAGCTGTTTTTT.

The genes are TRBV18 and TRBJ2-7; D might be TRBD2 (6 bases). The V end was cut by 6 bases, the J end by 6 bases, with 12 bases between. Germline lookup yields CDR1 KGHSH and CDR2 LQKENI. The CDR3 has 12 residues. CDR3 sequence: CASSARRGEQYF. The CDR3 bases are TGTGCCAGCTCCGCAAGGAGGGGCGAGCAGTACTTC.

The chain links TRBV4-1 to TRBJ2-2; D uncertain. Germline assignment: CDR1 MGHRA and CDR2 YSYEKL. V shed 2 bases and J shed 7 bases, with 5 bases lying between them. The CDR3 sequence is 12 residues long. The CDR3 reads CASSQRNGELFF. DNA of the CDR3: TGCGCCAGCAGCCAAAGAAACGGGGAGCTGTTTTTT.

The genes are TRBV28 and TRBJ2-5; 9 bases align to TRBD2. The CDR3 extends over 16 amino acids. Germline V lookup: CDR1 MDHEN, CDR2 SYDVKM. Trimming took 8 bases from V and 6 from J; bases not matched to a gene: 16. The CDR3 sequence is CASSGRRWAGGKTQYF. For the CDR3, the DNA is TGTGCCAGCTCGGGAAGGCGATGGGCGGGAGGGAAGACCCAGTACTTC.

V usage is TRBV28 and J usage is TRBJ2-5; weak D call: TRBD2 (5 bases). CDR3 length: 13 residues. V shed 6 bases and J shed 7 bases, with 15 bases lying between them. Germline V gene lookup returns CDR1 MDHEN and CDR2 SYDVKM. DNA for the CDR3: TGTGCCAGCAGCTCCCCCGGGGTGGGGACCCAGTACTTC. Residues: CASSSPGVGTQYF.

The genes are TRBV5-4 and TRBJ2-7; the D gene could be TRBD1 or TRBD2 (5 bases each). This CDR3 comprises 15 residues. V lost 2 bases and J lost 0, with 12 bases in between. The germline V gene encodes CDR1 SGHNT and CDR2 YYREEE (reference sequence). CDR3 nucleotide sequence: TGTGCCAGCAGCTTTGGGGGTAGGGGCTCCTACGAGCAGTACTTC. Protein sequence: CASSFGGRGSYEQYF.

V is TRBV28 and J is TRBJ1-2, with D perhaps matching TRBD1 (6 bases). V was clipped by 5 bases and J by 8 bases, with 15 bases between them. CDR1 is MDHEN and CDR2 is SYDVKM in the germline V gene. CDR3 length: 13 amino acids. The CDR3 sequence: CASSNGQSQGYTF. The CDR3, as DNA: TGTGCCAGCAGTAACGGACAGTCCCAGGGCTACACCTTC.

CDR3 nucleotide sequence: TGCGCCAGCAGCTTGGCTAGCCCAGCCCTCAATGAGCAGTTCTTC. Protein sequence: CASSLASPALNEQFF. V and J are TRBV5-1 and TRBJ2-1; a weak D match, TRBD2 (5 bases). CDR1 is SGHRS, CDR2 YFSETQ, per germline. This CDR3 contains 15 residues. V dropped 0 bases and J dropped 6 bases, with 13 bases sitting between them.

V and J are TRBV4-1 and TRBJ2-1; a possible D gene is TRBD1 (5 bases). Trimming took off 4 bases at V and 12 bases at J, with 13 bases between the two ends. This CDR3 spans 12 amino acids. Germline CDR1 is MGHRA and CDR2 is YSYEKL. This CDR3 is CASSRIGVRQFF. For the CDR3, the DNA is TGCGCCAGCAGCCGAATAGGGGTCCGGCAGTTCTTC.

The chain joins TRBV28 to TRBJ1-1; D might be TRBD1 (5 bases). The CDR3 loop spans 12 amino acids. Between the trimmed V and J ends, which lost 6 bases and 7 bases, there was a span of 12 bases. From germline, CDR1 is MDHEN and CDR2 SYDVKM. The CDR3 sequence is CASSEGPGEAFF. CDR3 coding DNA: TGTGCCAGCAGCGAGGGGCCGGGTGAAGCTTTCTTT.

A note on this clone: In the same sample, other DNA sequences code for this CDR3. This rearrangement joins TRBV2 to TRBJ1-3; no firm D call. Germline lookup yields CDR1 SNHLY and CDR2 FYNNEI. Deletions cut 2 bases from V and 2 bases from J, with 1 base between. The CDR3 totals 12 residues. CDR3 in amino acids: CASSETGNTIYF. In DNA form, the CDR3 reads TGTGCCAGCAGTGAAACTGGAAACACCATATATTTT.

V gene TRBV5-1 combines with J gene TRBJ2-7; D is unclear. Germline loops: CDR1 SGHRS, CDR2 YFSETQ. The V and J ends lost 10 bases and 2 bases respectively, with 7 bases between them. This CDR3 has 10 amino acids. CDR3 nucleotides: TGCGCCCCTTGGCCCTACGAGCAGTACTTC. Translating it yields CAPWPYEQYF.

V is TRBV12-1 and J is TRBJ2-6; the D call TRBD1 from the table was never checked on the DNA. TRBV12-1 is classified as a pseudogene. The CDR3 sequence is 17 residues long. The CDR3 reads CASSLKFVQSRANVLTF. The DNA for the CDR3 is TGTGCCAGCAGCTTAAAGTTTGTACAAAGTCGGGCCAACGTCCTGACTTTC.

In DNA, the CDR3 is TGTGCCAGCAGCGTACTAGACAGGGGGAACGAGCAGTACTTC. This translates into CASSVLDRGNEQYF. V is TRBV9 and J is TRBJ2-7, with TRBD1 matching 9 bases. V dropped 1 base and J dropped 5; count of bases not matched to a gene: 4. Per the germline V gene, CDR1 is SGDLS and CDR2 is YYNGEE. The CDR3 sequence is 14 residues long.

The chain is built from TRBV2 and TRBJ2-7; 8 nucleotides line up with TRBD2. The CDR3 has 16 residues. Trimming took 3 bases from V and 6 from J; bases not matched to a gene: 13. Germline V gives CDR1 SNHLY, CDR2 FYNNEI. The CDR3: CASSDLGTRGTSEQYF. The CDR3 region has the DNA TGTGCCAGCAGTGATCTTGGGACTAGAGGAACATCCGAGCAGTACTTC.

This chain joins TRBV6-1 and TRBJ2-1; maybe TRBD2 (5 bases). The germline V gene has CDR1 MNHNS and CDR2 SASEGT. The CDR3 contains 12 residues. V was shortened by 3 bases and J by 10 bases, with 10 bases between the two germline ends. The DNA for the CDR3 is TGTGCCAGCAGTGACACTCGACTAGAGCAGTTCTTC. This gives the protein CASSDTRLEQFF.